One and the same sample provided the 7 T cell receptor beta chains below, sequenced in a study of shared clonotypes between healthy human individuals. The repertoire was sequenced with immunoSEQ multiplex PCR; TCRdb's copy has only in-frame clones and lacks some. The sample yields 2.5 million or so clones, roughly nine tenths seen once. The sequenced material came from naive CD4+ T cells sorted from blood. Described subset: CD45RA+ positively selected. These receptors were taken from a man aged 18-30 years in good health.

The rearrangement links TRBV2 to TRBJ2-1; TRBD2 agrees at 14 bases. V trimming: 10 bases; J trimming: 0 bases; junction bases outside the gene matches: 8. CDR1 is SNHLY, CDR2 FYNNEI, per germline. CDR3 length equals 17 residues. The CDR3 sequence: CATRTGTSGSSYNEQFF. The CDR3 bases are TGTGCCACACGGACAGGGACTAGCGGGAGCTCCTACAATGAGCAGTTCTTC.

This clone showed up just a few times. Other DNA sequences in this specimen translate into the identical CDR3. The chain employs TRBV5-1 and TRBJ1-5, with TRBD1 matching 9 bases. The trim removed 4 bases at V and 4 bases at J, leaving 6 bases unmatched. The CDR3 totals 15 residues. Per the germline V gene, CDR1 is SGHRS and CDR2 is YFSETQ. The CDR3 bases are TGCGCCAGCAGCCGGACAGGGGATTCAAATCAGCCCCAGCATTTT. Protein: CASSRTGDSNQPQHF.

Comments on this clone: The identical CDR3 is also encoded by other nucleotide sequences in the sample. V gene TRBV28 combines with J gene TRBJ1-1; TRBD1 matches at 9 bases. There are 13 residues in the CDR3. V dropped 6 bases and J dropped 3; count of bases not matched to a gene: 2. Germline assignment: CDR1 MDHEN and CDR2 SYDVKM. DNA for the CDR3: TGTGCCAGCAGGGGACAGGGAGACACTGAAGCTTTCTTT. Protein: CASRGQGDTEAFF.

Note on this clone: Mismatch with germline at one junction end may stem from a read error. Other DNA sequences within the sample encode an identical CDR3. The gene calls are TRBV7-8 and TRBJ2-5; D gene unclear. The CDR3 covers 12 residues. Germline CDR1 reads SGHVS; CDR2 reads FQNEAQ. CDR3 in amino acids: CASSLLAETQYF. Written as DNA, the CDR3 is TGTGCCAGCAGCTTACTTGCTGAGACCCAATACTTC.

The chain combines TRBV30 with TRBJ2-1; tentatively, D is TRBD1 (5 bases). This CDR3 has 15 residues. Trimming left V 1 base short and J 0 bases short, with 10 bases between. The V gene's germline CDR1 is GTSNPN and CDR2 SVGIG (reference sequence). The CDR3 reads CAWSGTRSSYNEQFF. For the CDR3, the DNA is TGTGCCTGGAGTGGGACACGGAGCTCCTACAATGAGCAGTTCTTC.

This clone has just a few counts. In the same sample, other DNA sequences code for this CDR3. CDR3 sequence (DNA): TGCGCCAGCAGCCGGGACGGAATGAACACTGAAGCTTTCTTT. Its protein product is CASSRDGMNTEAFF. The chain couples TRBV5-1 to TRBJ1-1, with D possibly being TRBD1 (5 bases). CDR1 SGHRS and CDR2 YFSETQ come from the germline V gene. V shed 4 bases and J shed 0 bases, with 10 bases lying between them. The CDR3 length is 14 residues.

With respect to this clone: Other nucleotide sequences in the sample specify the same CDR3. The V gene is TRBV19, the J gene TRBJ2-5, with D hard to call. CDR1 is LNHDA, CDR2 SQIVND, per germline (reference sequence). The CDR3 runs 12 residues. V was clipped by 3 bases and J by 7 bases, with 9 bases between them. CDR3 in amino acids: CASSIEAGTQYF. The CDR3 nucleotides are TGTGCCAGTAGTATTGAGGCCGGGACCCAGTACTTC.